Given below is one T cell receptor beta chain in context. The sample comes from a study of blood T cell repertoires in COVID-19. Overall study context: T cells, B-cell-depleted T cells, or PBMCs supplied cDNA or gDNA.

The CDR3 has 15 residues. The V gene's germline CDR1 is LNHDA and CDR2 SQIVND (reference sequence). V lost 3 bases and J lost 1, with 12 bases in between. Study processing details: Amplification of reference gene primers was used by the study to estimate nucleated cell counts. Produced via immunoSEQ multiplex PCR; TCRdb's table is partial and in-frame only. The D gene and trimming were derived from the DNA, and the V and J assignments and clone size from that table. Of hundreds of thousands of clones in the sample, approximately 86% were seen once. The gene calls are TRBV19 and TRBJ1-2; no definite D call. Input material: peripheral blood. This receptor was taken from a man younger than 35 with active or convalescent COVID-19. CDR3 in DNA: TGTGCCAGTAGTATGGTCGTGACTTTTAACTATGGCTACACCTTC. Translated, it gives CASSMVVTFNYGYTF.